This record looks at one T cell receptor (beta chain) sequence and its context. The data originate from a study of blood T cell repertoires in COVID-19. Study overall: The analysed material was cDNA or gDNA that came from T cells, B-cell-depleted T cells, or PBMCs.

Some clones are missing from TCRdb's copy, which holds only in-frame ones; the method was immunoSEQ multiplex PCR. In the table there are tens of thousands of clones, approximately 91% of which are singletons. Germline CDR1 is SGHRS and CDR2 is YFSETQ. Trimming pared 4 bases from V and 3 bases from J, leaving 20 bases between. This CDR3 has 16 amino acids. The V call is TRBV5-1, the J call TRBJ2-7; perhaps TRBD1 as D (5 bases). What was sequenced was peripheral blood. The TCR sequence derives from a woman aged 50 to 60 with active or convalescent COVID-19. The CDR3 protein is CASSRIGQGIDYEQYF. Written as DNA, the CDR3 is TGCGCCAGCAGCAGGATTGGGCAGGGAATCGACTACGAGCAGTACTTC.